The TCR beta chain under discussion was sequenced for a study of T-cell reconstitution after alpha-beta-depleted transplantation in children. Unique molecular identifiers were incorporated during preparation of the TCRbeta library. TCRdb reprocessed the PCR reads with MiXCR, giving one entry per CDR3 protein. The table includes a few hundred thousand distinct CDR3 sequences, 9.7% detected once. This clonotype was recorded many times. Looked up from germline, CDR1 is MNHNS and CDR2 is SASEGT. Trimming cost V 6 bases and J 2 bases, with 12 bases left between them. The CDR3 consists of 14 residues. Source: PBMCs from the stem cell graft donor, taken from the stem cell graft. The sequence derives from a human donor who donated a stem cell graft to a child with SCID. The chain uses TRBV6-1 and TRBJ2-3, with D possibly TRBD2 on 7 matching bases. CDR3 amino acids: CASRSGTTTDTQYF. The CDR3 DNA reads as TGTGCCAGCAGGAGCGGGACAACCACAGATACGCAGTATTTT.